This T cell receptor (beta chain) is from a study of T cell repertoires in cytomegalovirus infection. Broader study findings: Carriage of CMV together with the relevant HLA was identifiable through cumulative public TCR beta family frequency. Clonotype analysis showed dominance of the ex vivo response by HLA-C-restricted CMV-specific TCR beta clonotypes.

One entry per CDR3 protein results from TCRdb running MiXCR on the reads. Of approximately 1,000,000 distinct CDR3 sequences listed, around a third are singletons. This clonotype was observed a handful of times. Its antigen remains unidentified. The CDR3 contains 14 residues. V was shortened by 6 bases and J by 4 bases, with 13 bases between the two germline ends. This specimen was cultured CD8+ T cells from PBMCs, taken from culture after CMV antigen stimulation. The clonotype was recovered from a human donor in good health (CMV status not recorded). Some clones in this sample may be carry-over from other donors' samples. The rearrangement uses TRBV12-3 or TRBV12-4 and TRBJ2-1, with D unclear. The CDR3 nucleotides read TGTGCCAGCAGCCCTATGGACGTTTACAATGAGCAGTTCTTC. As protein: CASSPMDVYNEQFF.